This entry lists 6 T cell receptor beta chains sequenced from one sample in a study of control samples from healthy donors and cancer patients. TCRdb keeps only in-frame clones here, not all; method: immunoSEQ multiplex PCR. The repertoire consists of 150,000 to 200,000 clones, with 90% to 95% occurring once and the leading ten covering about 1.6%. The source material was blood. The receptor set was obtained from a young man in good health.

The gene calls are TRBV6-5 and TRBJ2-5; 10 nucleotides match TRBD2. Germline V CDR1 and CDR2: MNHEY, SVGAGI. Trimming cost V 4 bases and J 1 base; bases outside gene matches: 6. The CDR3 extends over 16 amino acids. The CDR3 sequence: CASSSLAGDFQETQYF. The CDR3, as DNA: TGTGCCAGCAGTTCTCTAGCGGGGGACTTCCAAGAGACCCAGTACTTC.

V is TRBV15 and J is TRBJ2-5, with D possibly TRBD2 on 6 matching bases. CDR1 and CDR2 (germline): LNHNV, YYDKDF (reference sequence). V dropped 7 bases and J dropped 5 bases, with 14 bases sitting between them. This CDR3 contains 13 residues. The CDR3 sequence is CATTVTEGETQYF. The CDR3 DNA reads TGTGCCACCACCGTGACGGAGGGGGAGACCCAGTACTTC.

The chain employs TRBV4-2 and TRBJ2-2; 10 bases map to TRBD1. Per the germline V gene, CDR1 is LGHNA and CDR2 is YNFKEQ. The CDR3 loop spans 16 amino acids. Trimming took 3 bases from V and 1 from J; bases not matched to a gene: 2. CDR3 DNA sequence: TGTGCCAGCAGCCATGGGGACAGGGGGAACACCGGGGAGCTGTTTTTT. Translation: CASSHGDRGNTGELFF.

This clone was found once. V usage is TRBV29-1 and J usage is TRBJ2-1; no definite D call. V dropped 2 bases and J dropped 5 bases, with 10 bases sitting between them. This CDR3 has 13 residues. Per germline, CDR1 SQVTM and CDR2 ANQGSEA. In DNA form, the CDR3 reads TGCAGCGTTGAATCATGGCAGGACAATGAGCAGTTCTTC. This encodes CSVESWQDNEQFF.

V and J are TRBV6-5 and TRBJ1-5; possibly TRBD1 for D (5 bases). V lost 4 bases and J 4 bases, leaving 8 bases between the germline ends. The germline V gene has CDR1 MNHEY and CDR2 SVGAGI. This CDR3 is built from 13 residues. In DNA form, the CDR3 reads TGTGCCAGCAGTTCACAGGTAAATCAGCCCCAGCATTTT. Amino acid sequence: CASSSQVNQPQHF.

V usage is TRBV3-1 (or the pseudogene TRBV3-2) and J usage is TRBJ1-3; D uncertain. Between the trimmed V and J ends, which lost 1 base and 0 bases, there was a span of 19 bases. Germline CDR1 LGHDT, CDR2 YNNKEL (reference sequence). The CDR3 extends over 19 amino acids. As DNA, the CDR3 is TGTGCCAGCAGCCAAGCTTCGCTCGACCCCTATTTCTCTGGAAACACCATATATTTT. Translating it yields CASSQASLDPYFSGNTIYF.